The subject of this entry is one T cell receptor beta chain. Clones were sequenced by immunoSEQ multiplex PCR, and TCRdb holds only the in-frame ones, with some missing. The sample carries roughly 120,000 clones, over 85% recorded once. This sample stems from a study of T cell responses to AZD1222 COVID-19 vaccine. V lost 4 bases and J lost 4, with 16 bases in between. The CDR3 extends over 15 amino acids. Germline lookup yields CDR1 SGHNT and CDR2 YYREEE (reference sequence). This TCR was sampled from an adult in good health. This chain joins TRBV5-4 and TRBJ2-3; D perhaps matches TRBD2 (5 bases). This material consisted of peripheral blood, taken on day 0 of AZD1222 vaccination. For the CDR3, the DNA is TGTGCCAGCAGCCAGAAGGCAGGAGGTCCAGATACGCAGTATTTT. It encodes CASSQKAGGPDTQYF.